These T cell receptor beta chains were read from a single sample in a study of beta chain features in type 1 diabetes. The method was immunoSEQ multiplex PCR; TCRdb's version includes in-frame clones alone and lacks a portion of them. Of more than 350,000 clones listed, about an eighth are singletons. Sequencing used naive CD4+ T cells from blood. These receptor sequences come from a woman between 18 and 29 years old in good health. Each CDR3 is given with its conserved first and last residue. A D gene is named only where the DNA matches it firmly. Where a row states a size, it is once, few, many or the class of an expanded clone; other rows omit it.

cdr3_aa: CASSPHLDTQYF
cdr3_nt: TGTGCCAGCAGCCCCCATTTGGATACGCAGTATTTT
cdr3_length: 12
d_call: -
j_call: TRBJ2-3
clone_size: few
v_call: TRBV9

cdr3_aa: CASSQEALRGRWETQYF
cdr3_nt: TGCGCCAGCAGCCAAGAGGCCCTCCGTGGCAGGTGGGAGACCCAGTACTTC
cdr3_length: 17
d_call: -
j_call: TRBJ2-5
clone_size: -
v_call: TRBV4-3

cdr3_aa: CASSLLETANTEAFF
cdr3_nt: TGTGCCAGCAGCTTGTTAGAGACAGCGAACACTGAAGCTTTCTTT
cdr3_length: 15
d_call: -
j_call: TRBJ1-1
clone_size: -
v_call: TRBV5-6

cdr3_aa: CASSQLDRNTEAFF
cdr3_nt: TGTGCCAGCTCACAATTGGACAGGAACACTGAAGCTTTCTTT
cdr3_length: 14
d_call: -
j_call: TRBJ1-1
clone_size: -
v_call: TRBV18

cdr3_aa: CASSRGRATDTQYF
cdr3_nt: TGTGCCAGTTCTCGCGGGAGGGCCACAGATACGCAGTATTTT
cdr3_length: 14
d_call: TRBD2
j_call: TRBJ2-3
clone_size: -
v_call: TRBV6-5

cdr3_aa: CAWTPGLAGQETQYF
cdr3_nt: TGTGCCTGGACCCCGGGACTAGCGGGGCAAGAGACCCAGTACTTC
cdr3_length: 15
d_call: TRBD2
j_call: TRBJ2-5
clone_size: -
v_call: TRBV30

cdr3_aa: CAWSRGLAGGPTDEQFF
cdr3_nt: TGTGCCTGGAGTAGGGGCCTAGCGGGAGGGCCGACGGATGAGCAGTTCTTC
cdr3_length: 17
d_call: TRBD2
j_call: TRBJ2-1
clone_size: -
v_call: TRBV30

cdr3_aa: CSVSGTGIYNTEAFF
cdr3_nt: TGCAGCGTATCCGGGACAGGGATTTACAACACTGAAGCTTTCTTT
cdr3_length: 15
d_call: TRBD1
j_call: TRBJ1-1
clone_size: few
v_call: TRBV29-1

cdr3_aa: CASSFQTGTGANVLTF
cdr3_nt: TGCGCCAGCAGCTTCCAAACTGGCACTGGGGCCAACGTCCTGACTTTC
cdr3_length: 16
d_call: -
j_call: TRBJ2-6
clone_size: few
v_call: TRBV5-1

cdr3_aa: CASSQDISRLVDEQFF
cdr3_nt: TGTGCCAGCAGCCAAGATATCAGCCGGCTAGTCGATGAGCAGTTCTTC
cdr3_length: 16
d_call: -
j_call: TRBJ2-1
clone_size: many
v_call: TRBV4-2

cdr3_aa: CASSVEAYTDTQYF
cdr3_nt: TGTGCCAGCAGCGTAGAGGCTTATACAGATACGCAGTATTTT
cdr3_length: 14
d_call: -
j_call: TRBJ2-3
clone_size: -
v_call: TRBV9

cdr3_aa: CASSYRIRAEAFF
cdr3_nt: TGTGCCAGTAGTTATAGGATCCGGGCTGAAGCTTTCTTT
cdr3_length: 13
d_call: -
j_call: TRBJ1-1
clone_size: -
v_call: TRBV19

cdr3_aa: CASSRLGYLSTDTQYF
cdr3_nt: TGTGCCAGCAGCCGTTTGGGATATTTGAGCACAGATACGCAGTATTTT
cdr3_length: 16
d_call: -
j_call: TRBJ2-3
clone_size: -
v_call: TRBV7-8

cdr3_aa: CASSPQGSLSYEQYF
cdr3_nt: TGTGCCAGCAGCCCACAGGGGTCATTATCCTACGAGCAGTACTTC
cdr3_length: 15
d_call: TRBD1
j_call: TRBJ2-7
clone_size: -
v_call: TRBV5-6

cdr3_aa: CASSQELDAGVRETQYF
cdr3_nt: TGCGCCAGCAGCCAAGAGTTGGATGCGGGAGTTAGGGAGACCCAGTACTTC
cdr3_length: 17
d_call: TRBD2
j_call: TRBJ2-5
clone_size: -
v_call: TRBV4-3

cdr3_aa: CASSLRAGGISTDTQYF
cdr3_nt: TGTGCCAGCAGCTTACGGGCGGGGGGCATAAGCACAGATACGCAGTATTTT
cdr3_length: 17
d_call: TRBD2
j_call: TRBJ2-3
clone_size: -
v_call: TRBV7-2

cdr3_aa: CASSLASGATTYEQYF
cdr3_nt: TGTGCCAGCAGCTTAGCGTCGGGGGCAACTACCTACGAGCAGTACTTC
cdr3_length: 16
d_call: -
j_call: TRBJ2-7
clone_size: few
v_call: TRBV7-9

cdr3_aa: CASSFGGYGYGYTF
cdr3_nt: TGTGCCAGCAGCTTTGGAGGGTATGGGTATGGCTACACCTTC
cdr3_length: 14
d_call: -
j_call: TRBJ1-2
clone_size: few
v_call: TRBV7-9

cdr3_aa: CASNHKESGANVLTF
cdr3_nt: TGTGCCAGCAACCACAAGGAATCTGGGGCCAACGTCCTGACTTTC
cdr3_length: 15
d_call: -
j_call: TRBJ2-6
clone_size: few
v_call: TRBV6-6

cdr3_aa: CASSVVDSYEQYF
cdr3_nt: TGTGCCAGCAGCGTAGTGGACAGCTACGAGCAGTACTTC
cdr3_length: 13
d_call: -
j_call: TRBJ2-7
clone_size: few
v_call: TRBV9

cdr3_aa: CAWSVQGTITGNQPQHF
cdr3_nt: TGTGCCTGGAGTGTACAGGGGACGATCACTGGCAATCAGCCCCAGCATTTT
cdr3_length: 17
d_call: TRBD1
j_call: TRBJ1-5
clone_size: -
v_call: TRBV30

cdr3_aa: CASSGWEDSPLHF
cdr3_nt: TGTGCCAGCTCAGGCTGGGAGGATTCACCCCTCCACTTT
cdr3_length: 13
d_call: -
j_call: TRBJ1-6
clone_size: -
v_call: TRBV18

cdr3_aa: CASSSTGTGLSGANVLTF
cdr3_nt: TGCGCCAGCAGCTCGACCGGGACAGGCCTCTCTGGGGCCAACGTCCTGACTTTC
cdr3_length: 18
d_call: TRBD1
j_call: TRBJ2-6
clone_size: -
v_call: TRBV5-1

cdr3_aa: CASSPPGPYEQYF
cdr3_nt: TGTGCCAGCTCACCACCGGGACCCTACGAGCAGTACTTC
cdr3_length: 13
d_call: -
j_call: TRBJ2-7
clone_size: -
v_call: TRBV18

cdr3_aa: CASIRDRGGGELFF
cdr3_nt: TGTGCTAGTATAAGGGACAGAGGGGGCGGGGAGCTGTTTTTT
cdr3_length: 14
d_call: TRBD1
j_call: TRBJ2-2
clone_size: few
v_call: TRBV12-5

cdr3_aa: CASSEEGRGYNEQFF
cdr3_nt: TGTGCCAGCAGTGAGGAGGGTCGTGGTTACAATGAGCAGTTCTTC
cdr3_length: 15
d_call: -
j_call: TRBJ2-1
clone_size: -
v_call: TRBV2

cdr3_aa: CASSSGKGKERESAIQYF
cdr3_nt: TGTGCCAGCAGCTCAGGCAAGGGTAAAGAGCGGGAGTCCGCCATTCAGTACTTC
cdr3_length: 18
d_call: TRBD2
j_call: TRBJ2-4
clone_size: few
v_call: TRBV11-2

cdr3_aa: CASSVGDTILMETQYF
cdr3_nt: TGTGCCAGCAGCGTAGGGGACACCATACTGATGGAGACCCAGTACTTC
cdr3_length: 16
d_call: -
j_call: TRBJ2-5
clone_size: -
v_call: TRBV9

cdr3_aa: CATSREGAGEETQYF
cdr3_nt: TGTGCCACCAGCAGAGAGGGAGCGGGAGAAGAGACCCAGTACTTC
cdr3_length: 15
d_call: TRBD2
j_call: TRBJ2-5
clone_size: few
v_call: TRBV15

cdr3_aa: CASSQVGREGQETQYF
cdr3_nt: TGTGCCAGCAGCCAAGTTGGGCGGGAGGGTCAAGAGACCCAGTACTTC
cdr3_length: 16
d_call: TRBD2
j_call: TRBJ2-5
clone_size: -
v_call: TRBV4-2

cdr3_aa: CASSLDSLGEKLFF
cdr3_nt: TGTGCCAGCAGCTTGGACAGCCTCGGGGAAAAACTGTTTTTT
cdr3_length: 14
d_call: -
j_call: TRBJ1-4
clone_size: -
v_call: TRBV7-9

cdr3_aa: CASIGQASSYNEQFF
cdr3_nt: TGTGCCAGCATCGGACAGGCGAGCTCCTACAATGAGCAGTTCTTC
cdr3_length: 15
d_call: TRBD1
j_call: TRBJ2-1
clone_size: -
v_call: TRBV28

cdr3_aa: CATRRETGAMNTGELFF
cdr3_nt: TGTGCCACCAGGAGGGAGACAGGGGCTATGAACACCGGGGAGCTGTTTTTT
cdr3_length: 17
d_call: TRBD1
j_call: TRBJ2-2
clone_size: -
v_call: TRBV15

cdr3_aa: CAWSGLGGDGADTQYF
cdr3_nt: TGTGCCTGGAGTGGCCTTGGGGGGGATGGCGCAGATACGCAGTATTTT
cdr3_length: 16
d_call: TRBD2
j_call: TRBJ2-3
clone_size: -
v_call: TRBV30

cdr3_aa: CASRTGTGSHEQFF
cdr3_nt: TGTGCCAGCAGAACCGGGACAGGTAGCCATGAGCAGTTCTTC
cdr3_length: 14
d_call: TRBD1
j_call: TRBJ2-1
clone_size: -
v_call: TRBV27

cdr3_aa: CASSRQGTNTGELFF
cdr3_nt: TGTGCCAGCAGCCGACAGGGAACGAACACCGGGGAGCTGTTTTTT
cdr3_length: 15
d_call: TRBD1
j_call: TRBJ2-2
clone_size: -
v_call: TRBV14

cdr3_aa: CASSWTGENYGYTF
cdr3_nt: TGCGCCAGCAGCTGGACAGGGGAAAACTATGGCTACACCTTC
cdr3_length: 14
d_call: TRBD1
j_call: TRBJ1-2
clone_size: few
v_call: TRBV5-1

cdr3_aa: CASSPLKKYSLIQYF
cdr3_nt: TGTGCCAGCAGCCCTTTGAAGAAGTATAGTTTAATTCAGTACTTC
cdr3_length: 15
d_call: -
j_call: TRBJ2-4
clone_size: -
v_call: TRBV7-2

cdr3_aa: CASSVRRPNQPQHF
cdr3_nt: TGTGCCAGCAGTGTTAGACGGCCCAATCAGCCCCAGCATTTT
cdr3_length: 14
d_call: -
j_call: TRBJ1-5
clone_size: few
v_call: TRBV2

cdr3_aa: CASTGERYTDTQYF
cdr3_nt: TGCGCCAGCACTGGGGAACGATACACAGATACGCAGTATTTT
cdr3_length: 14
d_call: -
j_call: TRBJ2-3
clone_size: -
v_call: TRBV5-1

cdr3_aa: CASSLIPRAKNIQYF
cdr3_nt: TGCGCCAGCAGCTTGATACCGAGGGCCAAAAACATTCAGTACTTC
cdr3_length: 15
d_call: -
j_call: TRBJ2-4
clone_size: few
v_call: TRBV5-1

cdr3_aa: CASSLLGLGGETQYF
cdr3_nt: TGTGCCAGCAGTTTATTGGGTCTGGGTGGAGAGACCCAGTACTTC
cdr3_length: 15
d_call: -
j_call: TRBJ2-5
clone_size: -
v_call: TRBV27

cdr3_aa: CSVDTGGTNTEAFF
cdr3_nt: TGCAGCGTTGATACAGGGGGCACGAACACTGAGGCTTTCTTT
cdr3_length: 14
d_call: TRBD1
j_call: TRBJ1-1
clone_size: few
v_call: TRBV29-1

cdr3_aa: CASSVAGPTYNEQFF
cdr3_nt: TGTGCCAGCAGCGTAGCTGGGCCAACCTACAATGAGCAGTTCTTC
cdr3_length: 15
d_call: -
j_call: TRBJ2-1
clone_size: -
v_call: TRBV9

cdr3_aa: CASSAQQGATQYF
cdr3_nt: TGTGCCAGCAGCGCCCAACAGGGCGCTACGCAGTATTTT
cdr3_length: 13
d_call: -
j_call: TRBJ2-3
clone_size: -
v_call: TRBV2

cdr3_aa: CASSRETGLGSNTQYF
cdr3_nt: TGTGCCAGCAGCCGTGAGACAGGGCTGGGTTCGAATACGCAGTATTTT
cdr3_length: 16
d_call: TRBD1
j_call: TRBJ2-3
clone_size: -
v_call: TRBV7-2

cdr3_aa: CASSHAGGEQYF
cdr3_nt: TGTGCCAGCAGCCATGCGGGAGGCGAGCAGTACTTC
cdr3_length: 12
d_call: TRBD2
j_call: TRBJ2-7
clone_size: -
v_call: TRBV7-2

cdr3_aa: CASSLGVTETQYF
cdr3_nt: TGCGCCAGCAGCTTGGGGGTGACGGAGACCCAGTACTTC
cdr3_length: 13
d_call: -
j_call: TRBJ2-5
clone_size: -
v_call: TRBV5-1

cdr3_aa: CATSRDLLGRIGTNEKLFF
cdr3_nt: TGTGCCACCAGCAGAGACTTACTCGGCCGGATCGGGACTAATGAAAAACTGTTTTTT
cdr3_length: 19
d_call: -
j_call: TRBJ1-4
clone_size: -
v_call: TRBV15

cdr3_aa: CASELAAYNEQFF
cdr3_nt: TGTGCCAGTGAACTAGCGGCCTACAATGAGCAGTTCTTC
cdr3_length: 13
d_call: TRBD2
j_call: TRBJ2-1
clone_size: few
v_call: TRBV11-1

cdr3_aa: CASSPQRDLNGSPLHF
cdr3_nt: TGTGCCAGCTCACCACAAAGGGACTTAAATGGTTCACCCCTCCACTTT
cdr3_length: 16
d_call: -
j_call: TRBJ1-6
clone_size: -
v_call: TRBV18

cdr3_aa: CASSQSSADTQYF
cdr3_nt: TGCGCCAGCAGCCAATCTTCGGCAGATACGCAGTATTTT
cdr3_length: 13
d_call: -
j_call: TRBJ2-3
clone_size: -
v_call: TRBV4-1

cdr3_aa: CASSIVGQGKQYF
cdr3_nt: TGTGCCAGTAGTATAGTGGGACAGGGTAAGCAGTACTTC
cdr3_length: 13
d_call: TRBD1
j_call: TRBJ2-7
clone_size: -
v_call: TRBV19

cdr3_aa: CASSLWDRVSGANVLTF
cdr3_nt: TGTGCCAGCAGCTTATGGGACAGAGTCTCTGGGGCCAACGTCCTGACTTTC
cdr3_length: 17
d_call: TRBD1
j_call: TRBJ2-6
clone_size: few
v_call: TRBV7-6

cdr3_aa: CASSEGQAGQPQHF
cdr3_nt: TGTGCCAGCAGTGAGGGACAGGCGGGGCAGCCCCAGCATTTT
cdr3_length: 14
d_call: TRBD1
j_call: TRBJ1-5
clone_size: -
v_call: TRBV25-1

cdr3_aa: CASSRRQGSSYEQYF
cdr3_nt: TGTGCCAGCAGCCGTAGACAGGGGAGCTCCTACGAGCAGTACTTC
cdr3_length: 15
d_call: TRBD1
j_call: TRBJ2-7
clone_size: few
v_call: TRBV7-2

cdr3_aa: CASSLQTLLIF
cdr3_nt: TGTGCCAGCTCACTACAGACCCTTTTGATCTTC
cdr3_length: 11
d_call: -
j_call: TRBJ2-1
clone_size: -
v_call: TRBV18

cdr3_aa: CASPEGIPDRGITDTQYF
cdr3_nt: TGTGCCAGCCCAGAAGGAATTCCGGACAGGGGGATCACAGATACGCAGTATTTT
cdr3_length: 18
d_call: -
j_call: TRBJ2-3
clone_size: -
v_call: TRBV21-1

cdr3_aa: CASSPLAGPTDTQYF
cdr3_nt: TGCGCCAGCAGCCCACTAGCGGGACCCACAGATACGCAGTATTTT
cdr3_length: 15
d_call: TRBD2
j_call: TRBJ2-3
clone_size: -
v_call: TRBV5-1